The T cell receptor (beta chain) under discussion was sequenced for a study of vaccination and CD4 T cells after COVID-19. Looking at the study overall: Two of the convalescents were Hispanic, and the group consisted of six males and four females.

Unmatched junction bases numbered 5, after V lost 5 bases and J lost 1 base. Germline V lookup: CDR1 MNHNS, CDR2 SASEGT. This CDR3 spans 16 amino acids. Findings and caveats of the study: Spike mono-reactivity held for 304 of 307 vaccine-specific clones in convalescent patients.

This sample's treatment: approximately nine-day PBMC culture with coronavirus spike peptide pools or control peptides (ViraFEST assay). To note about this clonotype: The antigen is not known.

At the Johns Hopkins FTIC core, DNA taken from cultured CD4+ T cells was sequenced by way of the Oncomine TCR Beta short-read assay. Via MiXCR, TCRdb re-called the PCR reads, giving one row per CDR3 protein. The table shows some 13,000 distinct CDR3 sequences, with roughly 61% occurring only once. Sequencing was carried out using CD4+ T cells from blood, cultured in vitro. The origin of this receptor is a human donor who had recovered from COVID-19. This chain links TRBV6-1 with TRBJ2-3, with 11 nucleotides matching TRBD2. The CDR3, as DNA: TGTGCCAGCAGTAAATCACTAGCGGGAGGCACAGATACGCAGTATTTT. It encodes CASSKSLAGGTDTQYF.